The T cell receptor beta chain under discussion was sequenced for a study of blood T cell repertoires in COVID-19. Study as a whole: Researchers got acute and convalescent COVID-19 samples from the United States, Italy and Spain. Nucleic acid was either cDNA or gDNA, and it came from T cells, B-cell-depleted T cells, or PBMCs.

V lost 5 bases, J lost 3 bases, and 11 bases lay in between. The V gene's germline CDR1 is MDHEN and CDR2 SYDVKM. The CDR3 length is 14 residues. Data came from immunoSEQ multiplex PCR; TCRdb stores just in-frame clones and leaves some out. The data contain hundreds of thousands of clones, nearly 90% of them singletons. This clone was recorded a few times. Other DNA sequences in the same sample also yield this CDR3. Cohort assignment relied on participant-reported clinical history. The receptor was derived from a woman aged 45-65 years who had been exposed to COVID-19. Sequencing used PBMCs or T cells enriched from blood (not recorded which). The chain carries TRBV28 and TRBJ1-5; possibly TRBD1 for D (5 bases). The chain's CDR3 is CASSPQGNNQPQHF. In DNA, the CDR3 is TGTGCCAGCAGTCCCCAGGGAAACAATCAGCCCCAGCATTTT.